This T cell receptor beta chain came from a study of beta chain features in type 1 diabetes. Study summary: Examination spanned about 110 million sorted cells from all samples.

Study-wide results and caveats: Shortening that was moderate but significant affected the TCRB CDR3s of Type 1 diabetes patients in all four CD4+ subsets.

This CDR3 is 12 amino acids long. Germline lookup yields CDR1 MNHEY and CDR2 SMNVEV (reference sequence). J gave up 11 bases and V 5 bases, and 8 bases lay outside the gene matches. This clone was seen a few times. Its specificity is unknown. Reverse transcribing all isolated RNA meant expressed TCRB transcripts were sequenced. Produced via immunoSEQ multiplex PCR; TCRdb's table is partial and in-frame only. The data contain hundreds of thousands of clones, about an eighth of them seen just once; the ten biggest clones take up 0.035% to 0.04%. The chain couples TRBV27 to TRBJ1-1, with TRBD1 identical over 7 bases. The TCR sequence derives from a man aged 18 to 29 with type 1 diabetes. The sample was naive CD4+ T cells from blood. The CDR3 reads CASSQDRVRAFF. The CDR3, as DNA: TGTGCCAGCAGTCAAGACAGGGTGCGGGCTTTCTTT.